What follows are 25 T cell receptor beta chains derived from one specimen sequenced in a study of cytomegalovirus exposure and HLA in healthy donors. PCR employed 60 Vbeta and 13 Jbeta primers. Using immunoSEQ multiplex PCR, the repertoire was profiled, and TCRdb retains in-frame clones only, with some absent. Altogether about 140,000 clones are present, almost 85% being singletons, with the ten largest covering about 3.2%. What was sequenced was PBMCs. The receptors here all came from a man between 18 and 35 years old in good health and CMV-seropositive.

V gene TRBV28 combines with J gene TRBJ1-1; D gene ambiguous. V shed 3 bases and J shed 4 bases, with 15 bases lying between them. CDR3 size: 15 residues. The germline V gene has CDR1 MDHEN and CDR2 SYDVKM. The CDR3 DNA sequence: TGTGCCAGCAGTTTCCCTCGCTTGGGGAGCACTGAAGCTTTCTTT. As protein: CASSFPRLGSTEAFF.

This clone turned up a few times. The V and J genes are TRBV19 and TRBJ1-2, with D hard to call. CDR1 and CDR2 (germline): LNHDA, SQIVND (reference sequence). This CDR3 region has 12 residues. V lost 1 base to trimming and J lost 8 bases, with 8 bases between them. Here the CDR3 DNA reads TGTGCCAGTAGTATAGCCAGTTGGGGCTACACCTTC. Translated: CASSIASWGYTF. The whole variable domain, remainder taken from reference TRBV19 and TRBJ1-2, is DGGITQSPKYLFRKEGQNVTLSCEQNLNHDAMYWYRQDPGQGLRLIYYSQIVNDFQKGDIAEGYSVSREKKESFPLTVTSAQKNPTAFYLCASSIASWGYTFGSGTRLTVV.

This clone is judged medium-sized. This chain connects TRBV6-6 to TRBJ1-1, with 9 bases identical to TRBD1. V trimming: 9 bases; J trimming: 5 bases; junction bases outside the gene matches: 10. Germline V gene lookup returns CDR1 MNHNY and CDR2 SVGAGI (reference sequence). The CDR3 spans 14 residues. The CDR3 region is CASYTGGWGTEAFF. In DNA, the CDR3 is TGTGCCAGTTACACAGGGGGCTGGGGAACTGAAGCTTTCTTT.

In DNA, the CDR3 is TGTGCCAGCAGTACGACAGGGCGCTTCCATGGCTACACCTTC. Protein: CASSTTGRFHGYTF. The chain joins TRBV28 to TRBJ1-2; TRBD1 matches at 7 bases. Germline V gene data show CDR1 as MDHEN and CDR2 as SYDVKM. Trimming took 5 bases from V and 6 from J; bases not matched to a gene: 9. The CDR3 runs to 14 residues.

This clone was observed a few times. The chain has TRBV2 and TRBJ1-1; no clear D gene. CDR1 SNHLY and CDR2 FYNNEI come from the germline V gene. The CDR3 has 13 residues. Between the trimmed V and J ends, which lost 6 bases and 1 base, there was a span of 9 bases. CDR3 coding DNA: TGTGCCAGCAGCTTACGGTGGAACACTGAAGCTTTCTTT. Protein product: CASSLRWNTEAFF.

This clone showed up just a few times. This chain joins TRBV7-3 and TRBJ2-5; a weak D match, TRBD2 (5 bases). Germline CDR1 and CDR2: SGHTA and FQGTGA. With 2 bases removed from V and 0 bases from J, the gap between germline ends came to 16 bases. This CDR3 is built from 17 residues. The CDR3 loop is CASSLGGLSMYQETQYF. The CDR3 nucleotides read TGTGCCAGCAGCTTAGGCGGACTCTCAATGTACCAAGAGACCCAGTACTTC.

The chain carries TRBV11-2 and TRBJ2-3, with D possibly TRBD2 on 5 matching bases. The CDR3 length is 15 residues. V lost 6 bases and J 0 bases, leaving 13 bases between the germline ends. Germline V gene lookup returns CDR1 SGHAT and CDR2 FQNNGV. CDR3 in DNA: TGTGCCAGCAGTGGGCTAGCAGCTAGCACAGATACGCAGTATTTT. Protein product: CASSGLAASTDTQYF.

The chain carries TRBV6-1 and TRBJ2-1; TRBD2 is a possible D gene (6 bases). This CDR3 comprises 12 residues. V was cut by 5 bases and J by 6 bases, with 8 bases left in between. Germline CDR1 is MNHNS and CDR2 is SASEGT. CDR3 in amino acids: CASSLGGNEQFF. In DNA form, the CDR3 reads TGTGCCAGCAGTCTGGGGGGCAATGAGCAGTTCTTC.

The J gene is TRBJ2-3, the V gene TRBV29-1; 10 nucleotides agree with TRBD1. CDR1 is SQVTM and CDR2 is ANQGSEA in the germline V gene. The CDR3 covers 14 residues. Trimming cost V 7 bases and J 2 bases; bases outside gene matches: 6. The CDR3 region is CSARQGAYTDTQYF. CDR3 DNA: TGCAGCGCCAGACAGGGGGCCTACACAGATACGCAGTATTTT.

J is TRBJ2-1 and V is TRBV5-4; TRBD1 aligns across 8 bases. Germline CDR1 and CDR2: SGHNT and YYREEE (reference sequence). V dropped 2 bases and J dropped 5; count of bases not matched to a gene: 3. This CDR3 contains 14 residues. CDR3 in DNA: TGTGCCAGCAGCTTCCAGGGGGCGGACAATGAGCAGTTCTTC. It is translated as CASSFQGADNEQFF.

This clone was counted a single time. This chain connects TRBV28 to TRBJ2-3, with 8 nucleotides matching TRBD1. The CDR3 covers 16 residues. The germline CDR1 and CDR2 sequences are MDHEN and SYDVKM. V trimming: 3 bases; J trimming: 4 bases; junction bases outside the gene matches: 9. DNA for the CDR3: TGTGCCAGCAGTTTGGGTGGGACAGGCCAAGCAGATACGCAGTATTTT. This gives the protein CASSLGGTGQADTQYF. Drawing the rest from reference TRBV28 and TRBJ2-3, the complete variable domain is DVKVTQSSRYLVKRTGEKVFLECVQDMDHENMFWYRQDPGLGLRLIYFSYDVKMKEKGDIPEGYSVSREKKERFSLILESASTNQTSMYLCASSLGGTGQADTQYFGPGTRLTVL.

This clone was recorded a few times. The V and J genes are TRBV7-9 and TRBJ1-2, with TRBD1 as a possible D gene (6 bases). Germline-derived CDR1 and CDR2 are SEHNR and FQNEAQ (reference sequence). This CDR3 is 16 amino acids long. Trimming cost V 1 base and J 0 bases, with 12 bases left between them. The chain's CDR3 is CASSLGGQEANYGYTF. CDR3 DNA: TGTGCCAGCAGCTTAGGGGGACAAGAGGCTAACTATGGCTACACCTTC. Looking up the rest from reference TRBV7-9 and TRBJ1-2 gives the full variable domain: DTGVSQNPRHKITKRGQNVTFRCDPISEHNRLYWYRQTLGQGPEFLTYFQNEAQLEKSRLLSDRFSAERPKGSFSTLEIQRTEQGDSAMYLCASSLGGQEANYGYTFGSGTRLTVV.

The chain recombines TRBV7-2 with TRBJ1-1, with 8 bases lining up with TRBD1. This CDR3 contains 18 residues. The junction had 9 bases not matched to a gene; V was cut back by 0 bases and J by 0 bases. The germline V gene encodes CDR1 SGHTA and CDR2 FQGNSA. CDR3 sequence: CASSLAGFTGGMNTEAFF. In DNA form, the CDR3 reads TGTGCCAGCAGCTTAGCGGGTTTTACAGGGGGAATGAACACTGAAGCTTTCTTT.

This clone was counted a few times. The chain joins TRBV28 to TRBJ2-1, with TRBD2 matching 8 bases. The junction had 5 bases not matched to a gene; V was cut back by 6 bases and J by 4 bases. The germline CDR1 and CDR2 sequences are MDHEN and SYDVKM. The CDR3 sequence is 14 residues long. CDR3 residues: CASRPSGGYNEQFF. The CDR3 region has the DNA TGTGCCAGCAGACCGAGCGGGGGTTACAATGAGCAGTTCTTC.

For the CDR3, the DNA is TGTGCCAGCAGTCAGGACAGCTCCCCAACTAATGAAAAACTGTTTTTT. The encoded protein is CASSQDSSPTNEKLFF. This chain joins TRBV28 and TRBJ1-4; perhaps TRBD1 as D (6 bases). Germline loops: CDR1 MDHEN, CDR2 SYDVKM. The length of the CDR3 is 16 residues. V was pared by 5 bases and J by 0 bases, with 13 bases between.

The CDR3 DNA reads as TGTGCCAGCAGCGTAGCGAGCACAGATACGCAGTATTTT. Residues: CASSVASTDTQYF. The chain has TRBV9 and TRBJ2-3; D is unclear. Germline loops: CDR1 SGDLS, CDR2 YYNGEE. This CDR3 spans 13 amino acids. Trimming removed 0 bases from V and 0 bases from J, with 2 bases in between. The full variable domain, with the rest looked up from reference TRBV9 and TRBJ2-3, is DSGVTQTPKHLITATGQRVTLRCSPRSGDLSVYWYQQSLDQGLQFLIQYYNGEERAKGNILERFSAQQFPDLHSELNLSSLELGDSALYFCASSVASTDTQYFGPGTRLTVL.

The chain carries TRBV5-1 and TRBJ2-5, with D perhaps matching TRBD1 (6 bases). The better agreement between TRBJ2-7 and the DNA end casts doubt on the J call. CDR3 length: 15 residues. Germline lookup yields CDR1 SGHRS and CDR2 YFSETQ. The CDR3 region is CASSLQGGLTYEQYF. DNA of the CDR3: TGCGCCAGCAGCTTACAGGGTGGGTTAACCTACGAGCAGTACTTC.

The chain joins TRBV25-1 to TRBJ2-6; D gene ambiguous. The CDR3 has 14 residues. Looked up from germline, CDR1 is MGHDK and CDR2 is SYGVNS. V lost 1 base, J lost 4 bases, and 5 bases lay in between. The CDR3 DNA is TGTGCCAGCAGTGAATTATCCGGGGCCAACGTCCTGACTTTC. Encoded protein: CASSELSGANVLTF.

J is TRBJ2-1 and V is TRBV6-6; a weak D match, TRBD2 (6 bases). The germline CDR1 and CDR2 sequences are MNHNY and SVGAGI (reference sequence). This CDR3 is built from 15 residues. Trimming removed 5 bases from V and 0 bases from J, with 11 bases in between. The CDR3 coding sequence is TGTGCCAGCAGTGTGACTAGTGTCTCCTACAATGAGCAGTTCTTC. This translates into CASSVTSVSYNEQFF.

The table lists this clone with a few counts. CDR3 sequence reads: CASSGRRSGAYNEQFF. The CDR3 coding sequence is TGTGCCAGCAGTGGTCGCAGGTCCGGGGCCTACAATGAGCAGTTCTTC. The genes are TRBV2 and TRBJ2-1, with D possibly TRBD2 on 5 matching bases. The length of the CDR3 is 16 residues. The V and J ends lost 4 bases and 2 bases respectively, with 15 bases between them. Germline V gene sequence: CDR1 SNHLY, CDR2 FYNNEI.

This clone was seen only a few times. V usage is TRBV18 and J usage is TRBJ2-1, with 7 bases lining up with TRBD1. The CDR3 has 14 residues. V lost 3 bases and J lost 8; bases outside the gene matches: 7. Germline assignment: CDR1 KGHSH and CDR2 LQKENI. The CDR3 nucleotides read TGTGCCAGCTCACCCCGACAGGGTTTCGATGAGCAGTTCTTC. It specifies CASSPRQGFDEQFF.

The chain recombines TRBV9 with TRBJ2-3; maybe TRBD2 (5 bases). The CDR3 length is 15 residues. Between the trimmed V and J ends, which lost 1 base and 0 bases, there was a span of 9 bases. Germline loops: CDR1 SGDLS, CDR2 YYNGEE. The CDR3 DNA is TGTGCCAGCAGCGTAATAGAGGGAAGCACAGATACGCAGTATTTT. Its translation: CASSVIEGSTDTQYF. Full variable domain (missing parts from reference TRBV9 and TRBJ2-3): DSGVTQTPKHLITATGQRVTLRCSPRSGDLSVYWYQQSLDQGLQFLIQYYNGEERAKGNILERFSAQQFPDLHSELNLSSLELGDSALYFCASSVIEGSTDTQYFGPGTRLTVL.

The chain recombines TRBV19 with TRBJ2-7; 8 bases align to TRBD2. The junction had 5 bases not matched to a gene; V was cut back by 2 bases and J by 5 bases. The CDR3 loop spans 14 amino acids. Germline-derived CDR1 and CDR2 are LNHDA and SQIVND (reference sequence). The CDR3 protein is CASSISSGYNEQYF. The CDR3 nucleotides read TGTGCCAGTAGTATATCTAGCGGGTACAACGAGCAGTACTTC.

CDR3 amino acids: CASRRTGTEAVGNYGYTF. The CDR3 bases are TGTGCCAGCAGAAGGACCGGGACAGAAGCTGTGGGTAACTATGGCTACACCTTC. The chain links TRBV28 to TRBJ1-2; 7 bases fit TRBD1. CDR1 MDHEN and CDR2 SYDVKM come from the germline V gene. The V and J ends lost 6 bases and 1 base, in that order; junction bases with no gene match: 17. The CDR3 extends over 18 amino acids.

This clone was found once. The rearrangement uses TRBV6-1 and TRBJ2-3; 12 bases are a match to TRBD2. The V segment lost 4 bases and the J segment 2 bases; nucleotides outside the gene matches: 4. Looked up from germline, CDR1 is MNHNS and CDR2 is SASEGT. This CDR3 is 16 amino acids long. The CDR3 protein is CASSVGLAGITDTQYF. CDR3 sequence (DNA): TGTGCCAGCAGTGTCGGACTAGCGGGGATCACAGATACGCAGTATTTT.